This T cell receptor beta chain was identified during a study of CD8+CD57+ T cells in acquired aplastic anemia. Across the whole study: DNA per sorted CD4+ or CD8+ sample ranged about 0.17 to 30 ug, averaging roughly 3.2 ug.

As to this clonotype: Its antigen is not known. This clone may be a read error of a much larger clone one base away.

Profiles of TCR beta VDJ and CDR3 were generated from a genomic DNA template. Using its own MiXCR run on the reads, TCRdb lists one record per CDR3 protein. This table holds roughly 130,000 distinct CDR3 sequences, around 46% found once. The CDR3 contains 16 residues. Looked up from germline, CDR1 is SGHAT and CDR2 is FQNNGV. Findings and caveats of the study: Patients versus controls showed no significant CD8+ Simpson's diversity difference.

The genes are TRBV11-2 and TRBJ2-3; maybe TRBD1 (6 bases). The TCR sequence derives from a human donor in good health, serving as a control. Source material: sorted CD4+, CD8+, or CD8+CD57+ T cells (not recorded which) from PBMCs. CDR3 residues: CASSPPGTKSTDTQCF. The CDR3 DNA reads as TGTGCCAGCAGCCCTCCCGGGACAAAGAGCACAGATACGCAGTGTTTT.